The source of this T cell receptor beta chain is a study of Graves' ophthalmopathy and Graves' hyperthyroidism. Findings of the study overall: Using 13 signatures, a model distinguished ophthalmopathy from stable hyperthyroidism, reaching just under 90% sensitivity and approximately 80% specificity.

The V end lost 10 bases, the J end lost 9 bases, and 30 bases lay between the germline ends. Germline lookup yields CDR1 ENHRY and CDR2 SYGVKD. This CDR3 contains 16 residues. Turning to this clonotype: Its antigen is not known.

Researchers took RNA transcripts and amplified TCR beta CDR3 regions from them. Second-round multiplex PCR followed a first-round RT-PCR using HTBI primers. One entry per CDR3 protein, called by TCRdb with MiXCR from the multiplex PCR reads. The repertoire holds about 400,000 distinct CDR3 sequences, with approximately 20% as singletons. The sequenced sample consisted of peripheral blood. The sequence came from a woman between 18 and 29 years old with Graves' ophthalmopathy. The chain joins TRBV10-3 to TRBJ1-2; D not resolved. The CDR3 DNA reads as TGTGCCACCCAAGCCCCGGCCACCTTTCAGGCTGCGAGCTACACCTTC. Translating gives CATQAPATFQAASYTF.